The TCR beta chain under discussion was sequenced for a study of T-cell reconstitution after alpha-beta-depleted transplantation in children. Findings and limits, study-wide: Certain patients had high TCRbeta diversity at day 60, and it came from recipient T cells and thymic progenitors that survived.

The V gene lost 6 bases and the J gene lost 6 bases, with 25 bases spanning the gap. Germline V gene lookup returns CDR1 SGHRS and CDR2 YFSETQ. The CDR3 is 16 amino acids. Preparation of the TCRbeta library involved a method that used unique molecular identifiers. TCRdb analysed the PCR reads with MiXCR anew, one entry per CDR3 protein. Among 700,000 or so distinct CDR3 sequences, 13% were seen once, and the ten largest hold around 0.79%. As to this clonotype: Its specificity is unknown.

The material was PBMCs, obtained before TCRalphabeta/CD19-depleted stem cell transplant. This TCR came from a girl aged 2 to 10 with congenital amegakaryocytic thrombocytopenia, due to receive a stem cell transplant. J is TRBJ2-7 and V is TRBV5-1, with unresolved D. The CDR3 region is CASTPEVGVLVGEQYF. The CDR3 nucleotides are TGCGCCAGCACGCCCGAGGTCGGCGTCCTCGTGGGCGAGCAGTACTTC.